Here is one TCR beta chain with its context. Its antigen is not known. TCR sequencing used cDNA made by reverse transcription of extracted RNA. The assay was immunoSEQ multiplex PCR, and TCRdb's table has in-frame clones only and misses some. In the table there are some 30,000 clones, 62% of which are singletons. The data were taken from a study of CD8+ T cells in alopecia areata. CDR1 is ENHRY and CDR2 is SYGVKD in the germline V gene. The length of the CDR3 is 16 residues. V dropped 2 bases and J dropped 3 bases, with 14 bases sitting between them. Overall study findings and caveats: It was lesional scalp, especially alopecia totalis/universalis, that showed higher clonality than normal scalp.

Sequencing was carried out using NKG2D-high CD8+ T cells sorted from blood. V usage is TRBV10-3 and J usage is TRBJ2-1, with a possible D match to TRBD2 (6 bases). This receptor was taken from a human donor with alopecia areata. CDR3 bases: TGTGCCATCAGTGAGCTGGTGGGAGGCCTCTACAATGAGCAGTTCTTC. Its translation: CAISELVGGLYNEQFF.